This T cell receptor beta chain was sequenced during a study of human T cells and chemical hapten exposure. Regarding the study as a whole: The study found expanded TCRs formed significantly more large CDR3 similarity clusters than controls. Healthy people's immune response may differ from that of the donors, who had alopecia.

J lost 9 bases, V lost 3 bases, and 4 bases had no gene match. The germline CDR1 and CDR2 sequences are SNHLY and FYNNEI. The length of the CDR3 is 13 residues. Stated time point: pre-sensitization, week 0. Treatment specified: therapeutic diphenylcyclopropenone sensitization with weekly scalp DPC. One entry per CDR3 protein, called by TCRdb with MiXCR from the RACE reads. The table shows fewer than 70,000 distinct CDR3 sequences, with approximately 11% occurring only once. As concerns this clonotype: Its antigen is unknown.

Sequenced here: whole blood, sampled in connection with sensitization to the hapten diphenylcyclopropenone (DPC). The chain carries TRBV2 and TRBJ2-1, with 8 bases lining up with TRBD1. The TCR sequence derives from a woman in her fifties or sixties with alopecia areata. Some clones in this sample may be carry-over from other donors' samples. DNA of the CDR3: TGTGCCAGCAGTGACAGGGGGCTTGGTGAGCAGTTCTTC. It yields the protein CASSDRGLGEQFF. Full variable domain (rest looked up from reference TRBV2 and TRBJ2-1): EPEVTQTPSHQVTQMGQEVILRCVPISNHLYFYWYRQILGQKVEFLVSFYNNEISEKSEIFDDQFSVERPDGSNFTLKIRSTKLEDSAMYFCASSDRGLGEQFFGPGTRLTVL.